This T cell receptor beta chain came from a study of blood T cell repertoires in COVID-19. For the study at large: Sources were T cells, B-cell-depleted T cells, or PBMCs; the material itself was cDNA or gDNA.

Repertoires were generated with immunoSEQ multiplex PCR, while TCRdb's copy carries only in-frame clones and drops some. This sample has 650,000 to 800,000 clones, with 90% found just once. Germline loops: CDR1 MGHRA, CDR2 YSYEKL. After removal of 3 bases from V and 2 bases from J, the junction contained 8 bases not matched to a gene. This CDR3 region has 17 residues. Sequenced: peripheral blood. This chain connects TRBV4-1 to TRBJ2-1; TRBD2 agrees at 9 bases. The sequence derives from a woman under 30 with acute or convalescent COVID-19. The chain's CDR3 is CASSQRASGETYNEQFF. Here the CDR3 DNA reads TGCGCCAGCAGCCAGAGGGCTAGCGGGGAAACCTACAATGAGCAGTTCTTC.